The 13 T cell receptor beta chains presented below share a single source sample, sequenced in a study of blood T cell repertoires in COVID-19. Assay: immunoSEQ multiplex PCR; the TCRdb copy retains only in-frame clones and omits some. This sample yields about 200,000 clones, of which approximately 91% are seen a single time; around 1.5% belongs to the top ten. The sample taken for sequencing was peripheral blood. The receptors were gathered from a man between 18 and 35 years old with active or convalescent COVID-19.

V gene TRBV11-2 combines with J gene TRBJ2-2, with TRBD2 matching 7 bases. Trimming at V came to 7 bases and at J to 6 bases, leaving 11 bases not matched to a gene. The CDR3 is 15 amino acids. Germline CDR1 SGHAT, CDR2 FQNNGV. In DNA, the CDR3 is TGTGCCAGCACCCATATCAATGGGGGGGCCGGGGAGCTGTTTTTT. Residues: CASTHINGGAGELFF.

Only a few counts were recorded for this clone. V is TRBV28 and J is TRBJ1-4; D possibly corresponds to TRBD1 (6 bases). Germline V CDR1 and CDR2: MDHEN, SYDVKM. V lost 7 bases, J lost 3 bases, and 15 bases lay in between. This CDR3 is 15 amino acids long. For the CDR3, the DNA is TGTGCCAGCACCCCTAGGGGGTATGCTAATGAAAAACTGTTTTTT. Translating gives CASTPRGYANEKLFF.

This chain joins TRBV14 and TRBJ2-3, with 9 nucleotides matching TRBD1. This CDR3 has 20 residues. The germline V gene encodes CDR1 SGHDN and CDR2 FVKESK. Trimming removed 2 bases from V and 0 bases from J; junction bases left unmatched: 15. DNA of the CDR3: TGTGCCAGCAGCCAACGAAGGACAGGGGATTTTTCAACGAGCACAGATACGCAGTATTTT. Translation gives CASSQRRTGDFSTSTDTQYF. The full variable domain, in which reference TRBV14 and TRBJ2-3 provide the parts outside the CDR3, is EAGVTQFPSHSVIEKGQTVTLRCDPISGHDNLYWYRRVMGKEIKFLLHFVKESKQDESGMPNNRFLAERTGGTYSTLKVQPAELEDSGVYFCASSQRRTGDFSTSTDTQYFGPGTRLTVL.

This clone was detected a few times. The V call is TRBV19, the J call TRBJ1-3; D not resolved. CDR1 is LNHDA and CDR2 is SQIVND in the germline V gene (reference sequence). The length of the CDR3 is 13 residues. The ends were cut back, 2 bases at V and 9 bases at J, with 11 bases in the middle. DNA of the CDR3: TGTGCCAGTAGTATACTTTCCGGGAGCACCATATATTTT. Translated, it gives CASSILSGSTIYF.

The CDR3 nucleotides are TGCAGCGCAGACAGCGACTCTGGAAACACCATATATTTT. Translated, it gives CSADSDSGNTIYF. The chain has TRBV29-1 and TRBJ1-3; maybe TRBD1 (5 bases). V shed 7 bases and J shed 0 bases, with 10 bases lying between them. This CDR3 is built from 13 residues. Germline values: CDR1 SQVTM, CDR2 ANQGSEA.

This chain connects TRBV6-5 to TRBJ1-2; no firm D call. The germline gives CDR1 MNHEY, CDR2 SVGAGI. V was trimmed by 5 bases and J by 4 bases, leaving 14 bases between them. The length of the CDR3 is 14 residues. CDR3: CASSQSETVYGYTF. The CDR3 DNA is TGTGCCAGCAGTCAATCGGAGACCGTCTATGGCTACACCTTC.

The chain joins TRBV5-1 to TRBJ1-3; 10 nucleotides match TRBD1. The CDR3 consists of 16 residues. Germline values: CDR1 SGHRS, CDR2 YFSETQ. J gave up 2 bases and V 1 base, and 3 bases lay outside the gene matches. CDR3 region: CASSLLGTGAGNTIYF. CDR3 in DNA: TGCGCCAGCAGCTTGTTAGGGACAGGGGCTGGAAACACCATATATTTT.

The chain recombines TRBV5-1 with TRBJ2-3, with TRBD2 matching 9 bases. This CDR3 has 15 residues. J was trimmed by 5 bases and V by 4 bases; bases with no gene match: 8. Germline assignment: CDR1 SGHRS and CDR2 YFSETQ. CDR3 DNA: TGCGCCAGCAGCCCCGGTAGCGGGAGTGTAGATACGCAGTATTTT. Translation gives CASSPGSGSVDTQYF.

The CDR3 protein is CASSLLGTYNEQFF. CDR3 sequence (DNA): TGTGCCAGCAGCCTACTAGGGACCTACAATGAGCAGTTCTTC. The chain recombines TRBV7-9 with TRBJ2-1; TRBD2 might be the D (5 bases). Trimming left V 5 bases short and J 2 bases short, with 10 bases between. Looked up from germline, CDR1 is SEHNR and CDR2 is FQNEAQ (reference sequence). The CDR3 runs 14 residues.

The gene calls are TRBV5-1 and TRBJ2-3; D is unresolved. This CDR3 contains 12 residues. CDR1 SGHRS and CDR2 YFSETQ come from the germline V gene. Trimming took 3 bases from V and 2 from J, leaving 4 bases between them. In nucleotides, the CDR3 is TGCGCCAGCAGCTCCAACACAGATACGCAGTATTTT. Amino acids: CASSSNTDTQYF.

J is TRBJ2-2 and V is TRBV6-5; TRBD2 might be the D (6 bases). The CDR3 consists of 15 residues. CDR1 and CDR2 (germline): MNHEY, SVGAGI. The ends were cut back, 6 bases at V and 2 bases at J, with 13 bases in the middle. CDR3 loop: CASSASGLNTGELFF. In DNA, the CDR3 is TGTGCCAGCAGCGCCAGCGGGCTTAACACCGGGGAGCTGTTTTTT.

This chain joins TRBV6-1 and TRBJ2-2; the match to TRBD1 covers 7 bases. The CDR3 covers 16 residues. Germline CDR1 and CDR2: MNHNS and SASEGT. V was pared by 2 bases and J by 5 bases, with 8 bases of the junction left unmatched. CDR3 nucleotide sequence: TGTGCCAGCAGTGAACAAGGGGGCGCAGGAACCGGGGAGCTGTTTTTT. Protein sequence: CASSEQGGAGTGELFF.

This rearrangement joins TRBV29-1 to TRBJ1-2; 8 nucleotides line up with TRBD1. Unmatched junction bases numbered 11, after V lost 7 bases and J lost 4 bases. The CDR3 length is 14 residues. CDR1 and CDR2 from the germline V gene are SQVTM and ANQGSEA. In nucleotides, the CDR3 is TGCAGCGCCACTGGGCAGGGGGCTAGCTATGGCTACACCTTC. Its protein is CSATGQGASYGYTF.